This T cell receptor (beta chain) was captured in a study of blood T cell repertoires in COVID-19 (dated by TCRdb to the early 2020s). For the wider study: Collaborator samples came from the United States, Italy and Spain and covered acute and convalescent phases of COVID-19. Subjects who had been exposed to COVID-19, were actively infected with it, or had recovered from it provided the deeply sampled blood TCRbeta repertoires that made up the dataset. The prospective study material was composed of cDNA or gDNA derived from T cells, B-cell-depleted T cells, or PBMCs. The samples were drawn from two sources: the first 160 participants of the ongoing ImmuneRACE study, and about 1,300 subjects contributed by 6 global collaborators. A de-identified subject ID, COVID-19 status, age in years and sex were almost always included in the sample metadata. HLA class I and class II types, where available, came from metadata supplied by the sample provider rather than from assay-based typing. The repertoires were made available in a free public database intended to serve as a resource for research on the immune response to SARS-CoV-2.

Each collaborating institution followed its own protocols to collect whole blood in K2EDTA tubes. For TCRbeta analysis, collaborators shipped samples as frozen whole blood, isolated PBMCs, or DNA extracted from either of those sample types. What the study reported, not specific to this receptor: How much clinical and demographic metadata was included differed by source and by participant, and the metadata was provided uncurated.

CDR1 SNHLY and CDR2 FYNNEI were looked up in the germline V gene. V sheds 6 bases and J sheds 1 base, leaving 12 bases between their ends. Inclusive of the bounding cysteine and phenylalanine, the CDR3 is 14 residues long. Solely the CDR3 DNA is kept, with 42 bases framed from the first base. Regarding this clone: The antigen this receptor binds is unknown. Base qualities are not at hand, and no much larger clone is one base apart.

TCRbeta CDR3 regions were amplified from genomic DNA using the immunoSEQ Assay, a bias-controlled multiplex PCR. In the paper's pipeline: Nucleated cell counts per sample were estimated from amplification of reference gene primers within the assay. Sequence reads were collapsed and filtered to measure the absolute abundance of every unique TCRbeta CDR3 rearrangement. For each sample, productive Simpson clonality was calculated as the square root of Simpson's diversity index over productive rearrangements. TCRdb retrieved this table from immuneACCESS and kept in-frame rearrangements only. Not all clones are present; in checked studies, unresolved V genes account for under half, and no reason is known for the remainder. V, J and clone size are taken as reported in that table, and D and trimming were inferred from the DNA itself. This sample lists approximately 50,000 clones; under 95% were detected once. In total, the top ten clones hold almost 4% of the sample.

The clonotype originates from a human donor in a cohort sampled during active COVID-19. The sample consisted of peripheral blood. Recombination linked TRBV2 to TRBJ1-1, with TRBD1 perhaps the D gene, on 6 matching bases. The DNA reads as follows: TGTGCCAGCAGCCGGGACACAGCGAACACTGAAGCTTTCTTT. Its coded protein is CASSRDTANTEAFF.